One and the same sample provided the 32 T cell receptor beta chains below, sequenced in a study of control samples from healthy donors and cancer patients. TCRdb's table, derived via immunoSEQ multiplex PCR, lists solely in-frame clones and lacks some. The sample has approximately 120,000 clones; around 87% are singletons. Specimen: blood. These receptors were obtained from a man between 60 and 75 years old in good health.

CDR3 sequence reads: CASSLQDRGAHEQYF. DNA of the CDR3: TGTGCCAGCAGCTTGCAGGACAGGGGAGCCCACGAGCAGTACTTC. The chain recombines TRBV5-5 with TRBJ2-7; TRBD1 matches at 9 bases. V gave up 1 base and J gave up 5 bases; unmatched junction bases: 7. CDR3 size: 15 residues. Germline assignment: CDR1 SGHKS and CDR2 YYEKEE (reference sequence).

The chain joins TRBV7-9 to TRBJ2-1; D is perhaps TRBD2 (7 bases). Germline V gene sequence: CDR1 SEHNR, CDR2 FQNEAQ (reference sequence). The V end was cut by 4 bases, the J end by 2 bases, with 15 bases between. The CDR3 contains 16 residues. CDR3 in DNA: TGTGCCAGCAGCTCTTTAGGGGGGGTTACCTACAATGAGCAGTTCTTC. Protein product: CASSSLGGVTYNEQFF.

This chain joins TRBV10-3 and TRBJ1-2; 10 bases line up with TRBD1. V lost 6 bases, J lost 8 bases, and 12 bases stayed unmatched. Germline assignment: CDR1 ENHRY and CDR2 SYGVKD. The length of the CDR3 is 15 residues. The CDR3 DNA reads as TGTGCCATCAGGCCGCTGGGACAGGGGCTCGAGGGCTACACCTTC. Protein sequence: CAIRPLGQGLEGYTF.

This rearrangement joins TRBV7-9 to TRBJ2-7; 7 nucleotides match TRBD1. Germline CDR1 is SEHNR and CDR2 is FQNEAQ (reference sequence). The CDR3 contains 14 residues. The J segment lost 6 bases and the V segment lost 2 bases, leaving 7 bases of the junction unmatched. The CDR3 region has the DNA TGTGCCAGCAGCTTAACAGGGGTCTCGAGCGAGCAGTACTTC. As protein: CASSLTGVSSEQYF.

The V and J genes are TRBV5-1 and TRBJ2-3; D is possibly TRBD1 (7 bases). The V end was cut by 0 bases, the J end by 0 bases, with 11 bases between. The length of the CDR3 is 16 residues. CDR1 is SGHRS and CDR2 is YFSETQ in the germline V gene. The CDR3: CASSLGGTVSTDTQYF. In DNA, the CDR3 is TGCGCCAGCAGCTTGGGCGGGACAGTAAGCACAGATACGCAGTATTTT.

V is TRBV6-5 and J is TRBJ1-4; tentatively, D is TRBD1 (5 bases). The CDR3 spans 14 residues. The germline V gene encodes CDR1 MNHEY and CDR2 SVGAGI. V dropped 6 bases and J dropped 4 bases, with 12 bases sitting between them. CDR3 amino acids: CASSRQYLNEKLFF. In nucleotides, the CDR3 is TGTGCCAGCAGCCGACAGTACCTTAATGAAAAACTGTTTTTT.

This clone occurred once. The rearrangement uses TRBV6-5 and TRBJ2-5; D may be TRBD1 or TRBD2 (6 bases each). The CDR3 has 14 amino acids. Deletions cut 2 bases from V and 4 bases from J, with 11 bases between. The germline gives CDR1 MNHEY, CDR2 SVGAGI. This CDR3 reads CASSYLGGGETQYF. CDR3 bases: TGTGCCAGCAGTTACCTAGGAGGGGGAGAGACCCAGTACTTC.

The chain links TRBV10-1 to TRBJ2-5, with D tentatively TRBD1 (6 bases). Germline-derived CDR1 and CDR2 are WNHNN and SYGVQD (reference sequence). The CDR3 contains 13 residues. V was shortened by 5 bases and J by 7 bases, with 14 bases between the two germline ends. CDR3 amino acids: CASSLQGIGTQYF. The CDR3 coding sequence is TGCGCCAGCAGTTTACAGGGAATCGGGACCCAGTACTTC.

V is TRBV7-6 and J is TRBJ2-2, with a tentative D call TRBD1 (6 bases). This CDR3 is 16 amino acids long. Per germline, CDR1 SGHVS and CDR2 FNYEAQ. V was trimmed by 5 bases and J by 2 bases, leaving 15 bases between them. The CDR3 sequence is CASSSEGQINTGELFF. CDR3 DNA: TGTGCCAGCAGCAGCGAAGGACAGATAAACACCGGGGAGCTGTTTTTT.

This clone was seen a single time. V gene TRBV5-1 combines with J gene TRBJ2-7, with 14 bases aligning to TRBD2. The CDR3 is 14 residues long. Germline V gene lookup returns CDR1 SGHRS and CDR2 YFSETQ. V was pared by 4 bases and J by 8 bases, with 5 bases of the junction left unmatched. The CDR3: CASSPGLAGGQQYF. Written as DNA, the CDR3 is TGCGCCAGCAGCCCAGGACTAGCGGGGGGCCAGCAGTACTTC.

The rearrangement uses TRBV27 and TRBJ1-3, with D possibly being TRBD1 (5 bases). The CDR3 loop spans 16 amino acids. V shed 5 bases and J shed 4 bases, with 18 bases lying between them. Germline loops: CDR1 MNHEY, CDR2 SMNVEV (reference sequence). The CDR3 DNA sequence: TGTGCCAGCAGTCCACGGTGGGGCGTGGGGGGAAACACCATATATTTT. Amino acids: CASSPRWGVGGNTIYF.

The chain has TRBV18 and TRBJ1-3; D gene ambiguous. The germline V gene encodes CDR1 KGHSH and CDR2 LQKENI. The CDR3 totals 14 residues. V was shortened by 6 bases and J by 3 bases, with 12 bases between the two germline ends. CDR3 nucleotide sequence: TGTGCCAGCTCCCCCGGTTTCGATGGAAACACCATATATTTT. Its protein is CASSPGFDGNTIYF.

This clone is labeled medium-sized. CDR3 sequence (DNA): TGTGCCAGCAGAACAGGGGGCGTTCGGGAAAAACTGTTTTTT. It translates to CASRTGGVREKLFF. The chain joins TRBV6-5 to TRBJ1-4; 9 bases are a match to TRBD1. With V trimmed by 6 bases and J by 8 bases, 7 bases remained unmatched. CDR1 is MNHEY, CDR2 SVGAGI, per germline. The CDR3 consists of 14 residues.

This chain connects TRBV5-1 to TRBJ2-2; unclear D gene. The CDR3 has 16 residues. The ends were cut back, 0 bases at V and 1 base at J, with 10 bases in the middle. Germline assignment: CDR1 SGHRS and CDR2 YFSETQ. The CDR3 here is CASSLEVGWNTGELFF. CDR3 sequence (DNA): TGCGCCAGCAGCTTGGAGGTGGGGTGGAACACCGGGGAGCTGTTTTTT.

The CDR3 protein is CATSDTGGYTF. Here the CDR3 DNA reads TGTGCCACCAGTGATACAGGGGGCTACACCTTC. The chain is built from TRBV24-1 and TRBJ1-2; maybe TRBD1 (6 bases). CDR1 and CDR2 (germline): KGHDR, SFDVKD. Trimming cost V 3 bases and J 8 bases, with 6 bases left between them. The CDR3 consists of 11 residues.

V is TRBV5-1 and J is TRBJ2-7, with D perhaps given as TRBD1 or TRBD2 (6 bases each). CDR1 is SGHRS and CDR2 is YFSETQ in the germline V gene. V was trimmed by 3 bases and J by 5 bases, leaving 18 bases between them. This CDR3 has 15 residues. The CDR3 sequence is CASSSPGAHGHEQYF. CDR3 nucleotides: TGCGCCAGCAGCTCACCGGGGGCGCACGGCCACGAGCAGTACTTC.

The CDR3 DNA reads as TGTGCCAGTAGTATACGGGACACATACGAGCAGTACTTC. Translation: CASSIRDTYEQYF. The rearrangement joins TRBV19 to TRBJ2-7; possibly TRBD1 for D (6 bases). Trimming left V 2 bases short and J 4 bases short, with 9 bases between. CDR3 length: 13 amino acids. CDR1 and CDR2 (germline): LNHDA, SQIVND (reference sequence).

This clone was detected only a few times. The chain employs TRBV2 and TRBJ2-2, with D possibly matching TRBD2 (6 bases). CDR3 length: 13 residues. Germline loops: CDR1 SNHLY, CDR2 FYNNEI. Trimming shortened V by 6 bases and J by 6 bases, and 11 bases separated the two germline ends. The CDR3, as DNA: TGTGCCAGCAGGCGTTGGGAGGCCGGGGAGCTGTTTTTT. It translates to CASRRWEAGELFF.

The rearrangement joins TRBV6-5 to TRBJ1-2; 12 bases are a match to TRBD1. CDR3 length: 14 amino acids. Unmatched junction bases numbered 6, after V lost 6 bases and J lost 7 bases. CDR1 is MNHEY and CDR2 is SVGAGI in the germline V gene. DNA for the CDR3: TGTGCCAGCAGACCGGGACAGGGGGCAATTGGCTACACCTTC. This translates into CASRPGQGAIGYTF.

The chain combines TRBV15 with TRBJ2-1; TRBD1 aligns across 8 bases. With V trimmed by 4 bases and J by 7 bases, 12 bases remained unmatched. The germline V gene encodes CDR1 LNHNV and CDR2 YYDKDF (reference sequence). The CDR3 has 16 residues. The CDR3 DNA follows: TGTGCCACCAGCACATCCGGACAGGGTATTTCAAATGAGCAGTTCTTC. It codes for CATSTSGQGISNEQFF.

The V and J genes are TRBV7-9 and TRBJ2-7, with D possibly TRBD2 on 7 matching bases. Trimming left V 1 base short and J 2 bases short, with 9 bases between. This CDR3 has 14 amino acids. The germline gives CDR1 SEHNR, CDR2 FQNEAQ (reference sequence). The CDR3 nucleotides are TGTGCCAGCAGCTTAGAAGGGGGGGCCTACGAGCAGTACTTC. Its protein is CASSLEGGAYEQYF.

The rearrangement uses TRBV2 and TRBJ2-5; D tentatively reads TRBD1 or TRBD2 (5 bases each). Trimming stripped 4 bases from V and 5 bases from J, with 11 bases between. Germline CDR1 is SNHLY and CDR2 is FYNNEI. The CDR3 length is 13 residues. This chain's CDR3 is CASSGGYRETQYF. DNA of the CDR3: TGTGCCAGCAGTGGGGGGTATCGGGAGACCCAGTACTTC. Full variable domain (remainder filled in from reference TRBV2 and TRBJ2-5): EPEVTQTPSHQVTQMGQEVILRCVPISNHLYFYWYRQILGQKVEFLVSFYNNEISEKSEIFDDQFSVERPDGSNFTLKIRSTKLEDSAMYFCASSGGYRETQYFGPGTRLLVL.

The chain is built from TRBV28 and TRBJ1-5; D possibly corresponds to TRBD1 (5 bases). The CDR3 is made up of 14 amino acids. The ends were cut back, 6 bases at V and 5 bases at J, with 14 bases in the middle. Germline-derived CDR1 and CDR2 are MDHEN and SYDVKM. This chain's CDR3 is CASSPGGIDQPQHF. In nucleotides, the CDR3 is TGTGCCAGCAGCCCGGGGGGGATCGATCAGCCCCAGCATTTT.

J is TRBJ2-7 and V is TRBV14, with 11 bases aligning to TRBD2. The CDR3 loop spans 15 amino acids. CDR1 SGHDN and CDR2 FVKESK come from the germline V gene. Trimming cost V 1 base and J 3 bases; bases outside gene matches: 2. The CDR3 region has the DNA TGTGCCAGCAGCCAAGGTAGCGGGGGGGGCTACGAGCAGTACTTC. It translates to CASSQGSGGGYEQYF.

This rearrangement joins TRBV9 to TRBJ2-3; a possible D gene is TRBD2 (6 bases). The CDR3 runs to 16 residues. Germline-derived CDR1 and CDR2 are SGDLS and YYNGEE. V shed 3 bases and J shed 0 bases, with 14 bases lying between them. The CDR3 here is CASSAWDLSSTDTQYF. In DNA form, the CDR3 reads TGTGCCAGCAGCGCCTGGGACTTAAGTAGCACAGATACGCAGTATTTT.

The chain employs TRBV6-1 and TRBJ1-6; D ambiguous. The CDR3 is made up of 14 amino acids. Trimming pared 0 bases from V and 3 bases from J, leaving 3 bases between. From germline, CDR1 is MNHNS and CDR2 SASEGT. The CDR3 sequence is CASSEAFYNSPLHF. DNA of the CDR3: TGTGCCAGCAGTGAAGCTTTCTATAATTCACCCCTCCACTTT.

This clone was recorded once. The CDR3 coding sequence is TGTGCCAGCAGTTGGGGGGGGGAGAGCACAGATACGCAGTATTTT. Protein: CASSWGGESTDTQYF. This chain uses TRBV6-5 with TRBJ2-3, with 7 bases lining up with TRBD2. Germline V gene sequence: CDR1 MNHEY, CDR2 SVGAGI. The CDR3 is 15 residues long. The junction had 4 bases not matched to a gene; V was cut back by 4 bases and J by 0 bases.

The chain has TRBV28 and TRBJ1-3, with D unresolved. Germline-derived CDR1 and CDR2 are MDHEN and SYDVKM. The CDR3 contains 13 residues. Trimming shortened V by 6 bases and J by 2 bases, and 8 bases separated the two germline ends. The CDR3 sequence: CASSKLTGNTIYF. Written as DNA, the CDR3 is TGTGCCAGCAGCAAATTAACTGGAAACACCATATATTTT.

V usage is TRBV6-2 or TRBV6-3 and J usage is TRBJ2-2; perhaps TRBD2 as D (5 bases). The CDR3 has 15 amino acids. The germline V gene has CDR1 MNHEY and CDR2 SVGEGT. Trimming removed 6 bases at V and 4 bases at J, with 15 bases between. CDR3: CASSPPSAGTGELFF. In DNA, the CDR3 is TGTGCCAGCAGCCCCCCATCTGCGGGCACCGGGGAGCTGTTTTTT.

V gene TRBV5-4 combines with J gene TRBJ1-2; TRBD1 matches 10 bases. Looked up from germline, CDR1 is SGHNT and CDR2 is YYREEE (reference sequence). The V and J ends lost 5 bases and 4 bases, in that order; junction bases with no gene match: 8. The CDR3 spans 15 residues. The CDR3 DNA reads as TGTGCCAGCAGTCGTACGACAGGGGGCATCTATGGCTACACCTTC. Its translation: CASSRTTGGIYGYTF.

The J gene is TRBJ1-1, the V gene TRBV24-1; D gene uncertain. Trimming cost V 3 bases and J 4 bases, with 14 bases left between them. Germline V gives CDR1 KGHDR, CDR2 SFDVKD. This CDR3 has 15 residues. CDR3 DNA sequence: TGTGCCACCAGTGATGAAAGGGCGACGGGCACTGAAGCTTTCTTT. This gives the protein CATSDERATGTEAFF.

The count of this clone is one. The chain is built from TRBV25-1 and TRBJ1-2; the D is unclear. V lost 3 bases, J lost 8 bases, and 16 bases lay in between. Germline CDR1 reads MGHDK; CDR2 reads SYGVNS. The CDR3 sequence is 14 residues long. The CDR3 DNA reads TGTGCCAGCAGTGAGGAGCCCCTGGGAAAGGGCTACACCTTC. Translation gives CASSEEPLGKGYTF.